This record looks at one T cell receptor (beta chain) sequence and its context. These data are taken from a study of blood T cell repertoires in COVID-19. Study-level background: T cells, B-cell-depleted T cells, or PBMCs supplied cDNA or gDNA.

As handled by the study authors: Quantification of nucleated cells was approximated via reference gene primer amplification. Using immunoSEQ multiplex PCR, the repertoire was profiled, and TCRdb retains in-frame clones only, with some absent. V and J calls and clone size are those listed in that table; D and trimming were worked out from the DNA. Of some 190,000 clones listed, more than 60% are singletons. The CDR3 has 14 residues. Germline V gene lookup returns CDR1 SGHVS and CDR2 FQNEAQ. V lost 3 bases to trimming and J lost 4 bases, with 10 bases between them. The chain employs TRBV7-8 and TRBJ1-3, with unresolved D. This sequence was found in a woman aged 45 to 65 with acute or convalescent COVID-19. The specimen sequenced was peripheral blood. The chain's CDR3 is CASSFSAAGNTIYF. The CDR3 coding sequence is TGTGCCAGCAGCTTTAGTGCAGCGGGAAACACCATATATTTT.